Listed below are T cell receptor beta chains from one sample, sequenced in a study of glioma-infiltrating T cells after dendritic cell vaccination. TCRdb's copy holds only in-frame clones and misses some; the assay was immunoSEQ multiplex PCR. The data show approximately 92,000 clones, with around 80% seen just once and under 6.5% held by the top ten. The sequencing here drew on blood, taken after dendritic cell vaccination. Receptors originate from a human donor with glioblastoma. CDR3s leave out the opening cysteine and the closing phenylalanine or tryptophan. Rows may omit the clone size; those that give it use once, few, many or a size class.

cdr3_aa v_call clone_size j_call cdr3_length
ASSLASGGTSTDTQY TRBV5-1 once TRBJ2-3 15
AIRATSGDQETQY TRBV10-3 - TRBJ2-5 13
ASIETNSHGYT TRBV2 - TRBJ1-2 11
ASSAGQGAIYGYT TRBV19 - TRBJ1-2 13
ASSLGGKNTEAF TRBV27 few TRBJ1-1 12
ASSPSGGSYNSPLH TRBV4-2 - TRBJ1-6 14
ASSGGGNTGELF TRBV5-4 - TRBJ2-2 12
ASSPPGTLTYEQY TRBV5-1 - TRBJ2-7 13
AWSLPDTQY TRBV30 - TRBJ2-3 9
ASSPQLLDRNTEAF TRBV18 - TRBJ1-1 14
ASSQAGGVSNQPQH TRBV4-1 - TRBJ1-5 14
ASGKGGANVLT TRBV28 - TRBJ2-6 11
AISELQGSGGYT TRBV10-3 few TRBJ1-2 12
ASRNLAGESLEQY TRBV6-1 few TRBJ2-7 13
ASSSDSKASGPEAF TRBV6-5 - TRBJ1-1 14
AWGLARQF TRBV30 - TRBJ2-1 8
ASSLFRGGTSSYNEQF TRBV7-6 - TRBJ2-1 16
ASSLTGINEKLF TRBV28 - TRBJ1-4 12
ASGSDRSNEKLF TRBV12-5 - TRBJ1-4 12
ASRPGTGRYGYT TRBV28 - TRBJ1-2 12